The 20 T cell receptor beta chains below were found in one sample sequenced in a study of graft-versus-host responses after intestinal transplantation. Their specific antigens are unknown. The repertoire was sequenced with immunoSEQ multiplex PCR; TCRdb's copy has only in-frame clones and lacks some. Of tens of thousands of clones in the sample, about 92% were seen once. The sequences come from unstimulated CD8+ T cells sorted from spleen or lymph node cells, collected before intestinal transplant. The receptors shown here come from a human donor who received an intestinal transplant.

The rearrangement links TRBV19 to TRBJ2-3, with a weak D call TRBD1 (5 bases). CDR1 LNHDA and CDR2 SQIVND come from the germline V gene (reference sequence). Trimming removed 2 bases at V and 2 bases at J, with 11 bases between. This CDR3 has 15 residues. CDR3 DNA sequence: TGTGCCAGTAGTATAAAGGACACTGACACAGATACGCAGTATTTT. It is translated as CASSIKDTDTDTQYF.

This chain uses TRBV4-3 with TRBJ2-3, with D tentatively TRBD1 (5 bases). Trimming left V 0 bases short and J 4 bases short, with 8 bases between. CDR1 is LGHNA, CDR2 YSLEER, per germline. The CDR3 spans 14 residues. The CDR3 region is CASSQDSRADTQYF. The CDR3 DNA is TGCGCCAGCAGCCAAGATTCCAGGGCAGATACGCAGTATTTT.

This sequence joins TRBV4-3 and TRBJ1-6; D gene unclear. CDR3 size: 16 residues. V was shortened by 0 bases and J by 8 bases, with 14 bases between the two germline ends. Germline loops: CDR1 LGHNA, CDR2 YSLEER. The CDR3 sequence: CASSQDYAASDSPLHF. The CDR3 DNA reads as TGCGCCAGCAGCCAAGATTATGCGGCCAGTGATTCACCCCTCCACTTT.

The V call is TRBV28, the J call TRBJ2-1; weak D call: TRBD1 (5 bases). This CDR3 contains 16 residues. The V end lost 4 bases, the J end lost 7 bases, and 20 bases lay between the germline ends. The V gene's germline CDR1 is MDHEN and CDR2 SYDVKM. CDR3 in DNA: TGTGCCAGCAGTTCTCCAGAAGGGGCCGGCAGGAATGAGCAGTTCTTC. It codes for CASSSPEGAGRNEQFF.

The V gene is TRBV6-5, the J gene TRBJ2-5, with 9 bases that match TRBD1. This CDR3 contains 12 residues. V trimming: 10 bases; J trimming: 5 bases; junction bases outside the gene matches: 5. Germline values: CDR1 MNHEY, CDR2 SVGAGI. The CDR3 DNA follows: TGTGCCACTGGGACAGGGAGGGAGACCCAGTACTTC. Translated, it gives CATGTGRETQYF.

The genes are TRBV5-6 and TRBJ1-1, with D possibly matching TRBD1 (5 bases). The V end lost 4 bases, the J end lost 1 base, and 11 bases lay between the germline ends. The CDR3 has 14 residues. The germline CDR1 and CDR2 sequences are SGHDT and YYEEEE. The DNA of the CDR3 is TGTGCCAGCAGCCGGGGGGAACCGAACACTGAAGCTTTCTTT. This gives the protein CASSRGEPNTEAFF.

This chain links TRBV7-9 with TRBJ2-7, with D perhaps matching TRBD2 (6 bases). Per germline, CDR1 SEHNR and CDR2 FQNEAQ (reference sequence). CDR3 size: 12 residues. V was pared by 8 bases and J by 4 bases, with 12 bases between. The CDR3 DNA reads as TGTGCCAGCGGGGGGTCGGGATACGAGCAGTACTTC. Translated: CASGGSGYEQYF. The full variable domain, its missing parts supplied by reference TRBV7-9 and TRBJ2-7, is DTGVSQNPRHKITKRGQNVTFRCDPISEHNRLYWYRQTLGQGPEFLTYFQNEAQLEKSRLLSDRFSAERPKGSFSTLEIQRTEQGDSAMYLCASGGSGYEQYFGPGTRLTVT.

This chain links TRBV19 with TRBJ2-7; no definite D call. Germline CDR1 is LNHDA and CDR2 is SQIVND (reference sequence). Trimming pared 4 bases from V and 0 bases from J, leaving 10 bases between. The CDR3 has 14 amino acids. The CDR3 coding sequence is TGTGCCAGTAGTAGTTCGGTTAGCTCCTACGAGCAGTACTTC. Its translation is CASSSSVSSYEQYF.

Details on this clone: One end of the junction is discordant with germline, which a read error may explain. Other DNA sequences in the sample encode the same CDR3. This chain links TRBV30 with TRBJ1-6; 7 bases align to TRBD1. Germline loops: CDR1 GTSNPN, CDR2 SVGIG (reference sequence). The CDR3 is 14 residues long. CDR3 bases: TGTGCCTGGAGTGTACTGACAGGGTATTCGCCCCTCCACTTT. Its protein is CAWSVLTGYSPLHF.

This chain joins TRBV7-6 and TRBJ1-1; 9 positions match TRBD1. The junction had 8 bases not matched to a gene; V was cut back by 5 bases and J by 4 bases. The CDR3 is 15 amino acids. Germline CDR1 and CDR2: SGHVS and FNYEAQ. In nucleotides, the CDR3 is TGTGCCAGCAGCCTCACAGGGGGCCAGGGCACTGAAGCTTTCTTT. Amino acids: CASSLTGGQGTEAFF.

The V call is TRBV19, the J call TRBJ2-7, with TRBD1 matching 11 bases. Losses at the gene ends were 6 bases for V and 6 bases for J; bases not matched to a gene: 4. Germline CDR1 reads LNHDA; CDR2 reads SQIVND (reference sequence). This CDR3 region has 13 residues. For the CDR3, the DNA is TGTGCCAGTAGCCTTGGGACAGGGGGCGAGCAGTACTTC. Its protein product is CASSLGTGGEQYF.

The chain is built from TRBV7-9 and TRBJ2-6; 7 positions match TRBD2. V gave up 8 bases and J gave up 2 bases; unmatched junction bases: 3. The CDR3 extends over 14 amino acids. Per germline, CDR1 SEHNR and CDR2 FQNEAQ (reference sequence). Here the CDR3 DNA reads TGTGCCAGCGGGGGGGAGGCTGGGGCCAACGTCCTGACTTTC. Translated, it gives CASGGEAGANVLTF.

This clone was recorded only once. The chain couples TRBV6-5 to TRBJ2-1; 9 bases agree with TRBD2. Germline V lookup: CDR1 MNHEY, CDR2 SVGAGI. V shed 2 bases, J shed 7 bases, and the junction held 0 bases outside the gene matches. This CDR3 is built from 13 residues. The CDR3 protein is CASSYAGGNEQFF. The CDR3 DNA follows: TGTGCCAGCAGTTACGCGGGGGGGAATGAGCAGTTCTTC.

This chain uses TRBV6-4 with TRBJ2-7; D possibly corresponds to TRBD1 (5 bases). V lost 0 bases and J 3 bases, leaving 9 bases between the germline ends. Germline V CDR1 and CDR2: MRHNA, SNTAGT. There are 14 residues in the CDR3. The CDR3 DNA reads as TGTGCCAGCAGTGACTCGTGCAGGGTCTACGAGCAGTACTTC. Translation gives CASSDSCRVYEQYF.

The chain couples TRBV7-9 to TRBJ2-3; TRBD2 matches 10 bases. Germline trimming cut 5 bases from V and 3 bases from J; bases unmatched to any gene: 11. The CDR3 contains 17 residues. The germline V gene has CDR1 SEHNR and CDR2 FQNEAQ (reference sequence). Here the CDR3 DNA reads TGTGCCAGCAGCCCCGGACTAGCGGCGGGAGGGACAGATACGCAGTATTTT. Protein: CASSPGLAAGGTDTQYF.

This sequence joins TRBV2 and TRBJ1-3, with TRBD1 matching 8 bases. This CDR3 spans 15 amino acids. J lost 8 bases, V lost 5 bases, and 11 bases had no gene match. The V gene's germline CDR1 is SNHLY and CDR2 FYNNEI. The CDR3 here is CASSLPGQEGDTIYF. As DNA, the CDR3 is TGTGCCAGCAGTTTACCGGGACAGGAAGGGGACACCATATATTTT.

This sequence joins TRBV5-6 and TRBJ2-2; no reliable D call. Trimming left V 1 base short and J 3 bases short, with 7 bases between. CDR1 and CDR2 (germline): SGHDT, YYEEEE. The CDR3 has 14 amino acids. The CDR3 protein is CASSLRLYTGELFF. The CDR3 DNA sequence: TGTGCCAGCAGCTTGAGACTTTACACCGGGGAGCTGTTTTTT.

The rearrangement joins TRBV19 to TRBJ1-1; 8 bases align to TRBD1. Germline V CDR1 and CDR2: LNHDA, SQIVND (reference sequence). CDR3 length: 15 residues. Trimming removed 5 bases from V and 5 bases from J; junction bases left unmatched: 10. CDR3 coding DNA: TGTGCCAGTAGTCCCACACAGGGGGGTCTGACTGAAGCTTTCTTT. Translating it yields CASSPTQGGLTEAFF.

The J gene is TRBJ1-1, the V gene TRBV6-1; D might be TRBD1 (5 bases). This CDR3 spans 11 amino acids. Trimming removed 5 bases at V and 11 bases at J, with 12 bases between. CDR1 is MNHNS and CDR2 is SASEGT in the germline V gene. CDR3 protein: CASSTGHDAFF. DNA of the CDR3: TGTGCCAGCAGTACTGGACACGACGCTTTCTTT.

This rearrangement joins TRBV30 to TRBJ1-1, with D uncertain. This CDR3 comprises 13 residues. CDR1 and CDR2 from the germline V gene are GTSNPN and SVGIG (reference sequence). V was pared by 4 bases and J by 5 bases, with 14 bases between. CDR3 in amino acids: CAWTRLLGTEAFF. The CDR3 DNA sequence: TGTGCCTGGACCCGACTATTAGGGACTGAAGCTTTCTTT.